This TCR beta chain was found in a study of human T cells and chemical hapten exposure. Study-wide context: Per-sample TCR yield variability stemmed mainly from small pooled library volume differences.

Germline-derived CDR1 and CDR2 are MNHEY and SVGAGI. The CDR3 is 17 amino acids. The V end lost 7 bases, the J end lost 7 bases, and 26 bases lay between the germline ends. This clonotype was counted many times. Time point of the sample: healthy volunteer bleed at 6 weeks. Total RNA was isolated from whole blood that had not been fractionated. Original processing methods: TCRs per sample had a median of around 96,000 and ranged from roughly 20,000 to 690,600. TCRdb redid the calling of the RACE reads with MiXCR, one entry per CDR3 protein. The V and J calls here are based on TCRdb, not the publication. The top ten clones hold 3% to 4% of a sample with roughly 71,000 distinct CDR3 sequences, 5.5% to 7.5% of them seen once.

The TCR sequence derives from a female donor in good health. Some clones in this sample may be carry-over from other donors' samples. The specimen was whole blood. The chain links TRBV6-5 to TRBJ2-1, with a weak D call TRBD1 (6 bases). Here the CDR3 DNA reads TGTGCCAGCAAGGAACGAGTGGGGGCTACTACTCGGAATGAGCAGTTCTTC. It is translated as CASKERVGATTRNEQFF.